The next 4 T cell receptor beta chains were all read from a single sample in a study of human thymus T cells. The thymus was resected at corrective cardiac surgery. The protocol was immunoSEQ multiplex PCR, while the TCRdb copy is restricted to in-frame clones and leaves out a portion. The sample has about 78,000 clones; around 96% are singletons. The sample was thymus tissue. These receptors were taken from a boy in the first two years of life with a congenital heart defect but otherwise immunologically healthy.

This chain connects TRBV25-1 to TRBJ2-1, with D possibly TRBD1 on 7 matching bases. Germline V gives CDR1 MGHDK, CDR2 SYGVNS. This CDR3 is built from 14 residues. V lost 3 bases to trimming and J lost 6 bases, with 12 bases between them. The CDR3 is CASSDLQGGNEQFF. The CDR3 bases are TGTGCCAGCAGTGACCTCCAGGGGGGCAATGAGCAGTTCTTC.

V gene TRBV2 combines with J gene TRBJ2-1; D could derive from TRBD1 or TRBD2 (6 bases each). The CDR3 length is 14 residues. The V gene's germline CDR1 is SNHLY and CDR2 FYNNEI. Between the trimmed V and J ends, which lost 4 bases and 8 bases, there was a span of 15 bases. CDR3 bases: TGTGCCAGCAGTGGAATAGTCGGGGGCGATGAGCAGTTCTTC. Protein product: CASSGIVGGDEQFF.

This rearrangement joins TRBV6-5 to TRBJ2-5, with 9 bases identical to TRBD1. CDR1 is MNHEY, CDR2 SVGAGI, per germline. The CDR3 has 15 amino acids. Trimming took 6 bases from V and 3 from J; bases not matched to a gene: 8. The DNA for the CDR3 is TGTGCCAGCAGCCACACAGGGGGCAAGGAAGAGACCCAGTACTTC. Its protein is CASSHTGGKEETQYF.

The V gene is TRBV5-6, the J gene TRBJ1-4; a possible D gene is TRBD1 (5 bases). The ends were cut back, 5 bases at V and 4 bases at J, with 18 bases in the middle. Germline V CDR1 and CDR2: SGHDT, YYEEEE. The CDR3 has 16 residues. The CDR3 region is CASRSHRQDLNEKLFF. CDR3 nucleotide sequence: TGTGCCAGCAGGTCCCACAGGCAGGACCTTAATGAAAAACTGTTTTTT.